The T cell receptor (beta chain) described here comes from a study of T cells in narcolepsy (dated by TCRdb to about 2018). Some background on the complete study: Patients with narcolepsy type 1 or type 2 (NT1, NT2) and healthy control donors were enrolled in the study. The study sought autoreactive T cells targeting hypocretin neuron self-antigens (hypocretin, TRIB2) in narcolepsy patients, using TCR Vbeta sequencing to track clonotypes in blood and CSF.

Memory CD4+ T cells were sorted ex vivo from peripheral blood of narcolepsy patients and healthy controls for TCR Vbeta sequencing. On this clone itself: The clone's antigen remains unknown. No quality values exist for individual bases; no much larger clone is one base distant.

Overall study results and their limits: Numbers of sequenced blood memory CD4+ clonotypes were comparable, with averages of around 39,000 in patients and some 30,000 in controls. Some blood memory CD4+ repertoires from patients and controls contained no sequences matching autoreactive T cell clones. Autoreactive clonotypes were reported to be detected serially in the blood of the same patients and of different patients, but not in the blood of healthy controls. In plots comparing CSF and blood CD4+ T cell clonotypes from the same patient, HCRT-specific and TRIB2-specific autoreactive clonotypes were highlighted.

The germline V gene gives CDR1 as MDHEN and CDR2 as SYDVKM. The CDR3 has 16 amino acids, counting the end cysteine and phenylalanine. Only the CDR3 part of the read is kept: 48 bases, read in frame from the first base. V is shortened by 5 bases, J by 10 bases, and the region joining them spans 24 bases. The method was the immunoSEQ multiplex PCR assay. TCRdb holds this immuneACCESS table with in-frame rearrangements only. Some clones are missing; in checked studies, unresolved V genes explain under half, and the rest has no known cause. Recorded for this sample are tens of thousands of clones; more than 75% of them occurred a single time. Jointly, the top ten make up about 1.1% of the sample.

Sequencing input: memory (CD45RA-) CD4+ T cells from blood. In light of the paper, this sample's cell subset or site label describes: memory T cells sorted ex vivo from peripheral blood. The sequence links TRBV28 to TRBJ2-1; TRBD2 is a possible D gene, resting on 5 matching bases. This TCR was recovered from a human donor in good health. The sequence in DNA is TGTGCCAGCAGTATCTCATCAGTCTCCGATGAGGGAGAGCAGTTCTTC. Its translation reads: CASSISSVSDEGEQFF.